Listed below are T cell receptor beta chains from one sample, sequenced in a study of OX40 agonist ivuxolimab in advanced cancers. Produced via immunoSEQ multiplex PCR; TCRdb's table is partial and in-frame only. The sample contains tens of thousands of clones, approximately 80% of which appear only once. This sample comprised CD4+ or CD8+ T cells sorted from blood, obtained in a trial of the OX40 agonist ivuxolimab. These receptors were collected from an adult with an advanced solid tumor such as melanoma, head and neck, liver or kidney cancer. CDR3s include the opening cysteine and the closing phenylalanine or tryptophan. The order of the fields is D gene, CDR3 length, clone size, J gene, V gene, CDR3 DNA, CDR3 protein. A D gene is named only where the DNA matches it firmly. Where a row states a size, it is once, few, many or the class of an expanded clone; other rows omit it.

D gene: NA
CDR3 length: 13
clone size: few
J gene: TRBJ1-5
V gene: TRBV7-2
CDR3 DNA: TGTGCCAGCAGCTTGCAGGGCAATCAGCCCCAGCATTTT
CDR3 protein: CASSLQGNQPQHF

D gene: TRBD1
CDR3 length: 14
clone size: NA
J gene: TRBJ1-1
V gene: TRBV5-1
CDR3 DNA: TGCGCCAGCACTCGGGGACAGGGAACCACTGAAGCTTTCTTT
CDR3 protein: CASTRGQGTTEAFF

D gene: NA
CDR3 length: 13
clone size: NA
J gene: TRBJ2-1
V gene: TRBV4-3
CDR3 DNA: TGCGCCAGCAGCTCTTATGCGGGAAATGAGCAGTTCTTC
CDR3 protein: CASSSYAGNEQFF

D gene: NA
CDR3 length: 15
clone size: NA
J gene: TRBJ1-2
V gene: TRBV19
CDR3 DNA: TGTGCCAGTAACGGGGGAGCATTCCTTAGAGATGGCTACACCTTC
CDR3 protein: CASNGGAFLRDGYTF

D gene: NA
CDR3 length: 18
clone size: NA
J gene: TRBJ2-6
V gene: TRBV11-3
CDR3 DNA: TGTGCCAGCAGCTCCCGAGGGGTCCCTGGGCCTGGGGCCAACGTCCTGACTTTC
CDR3 protein: CASSSRGVPGPGANVLTF

D gene: TRBD1
CDR3 length: 15
clone size: NA
J gene: TRBJ1-1
V gene: TRBV15
CDR3 DNA: TGTGCCACCAGCAGAATCGACAGGGCGAACACTGAAGCTTTCTTT
CDR3 protein: CATSRIDRANTEAFF

D gene: NA
CDR3 length: 16
clone size: NA
J gene: TRBJ1-1
V gene: TRBV27
CDR3 DNA: TGTGCCAGCAGTCTGTGGGGCCAGAACATGAACACTGAAGCTTTCTTT
CDR3 protein: CASSLWGQNMNTEAFF

D gene: NA
CDR3 length: 14
clone size: NA
J gene: TRBJ2-5
V gene: TRBV7-7
CDR3 DNA: TGTGCCAGCAGCCCGACCGGGGACGGGGAGACCCAGTACTTC
CDR3 protein: CASSPTGDGETQYF

D gene: NA
CDR3 length: 18
clone size: NA
J gene: TRBJ1-2
V gene: TRBV19
CDR3 DNA: TGTGCCAGTAGTATCGTGGGAACAGCGGATACTATAATTTATGGCTACACCTTC
CDR3 protein: CASSIVGTADTIIYGYTF

D gene: TRBD2
CDR3 length: 15
clone size: NA
J gene: TRBJ2-1
V gene: TRBV28
CDR3 DNA: TGTGCCAGCACCTCATCCACTAGCGGGAGCTATGAGCAGTTCTTC
CDR3 protein: CASTSSTSGSYEQFF

D gene: NA
CDR3 length: 15
clone size: NA
J gene: TRBJ2-7
V gene: TRBV4-3
CDR3 DNA: TGCGCCAGCAGCCCCCAGTGGGGTAGCTCCTACGAGCAGTACTTC
CDR3 protein: CASSPQWGSSYEQYF

D gene: TRBD2
CDR3 length: 15
clone size: NA
J gene: TRBJ2-1
V gene: TRBV29-1
CDR3 DNA: TGCAGCGTTGGGCCTAGCGGGGACTTATACAATGAGCAGTTCTTC
CDR3 protein: CSVGPSGDLYNEQFF

D gene: TRBD2
CDR3 length: 15
clone size: NA
J gene: TRBJ2-5
V gene: TRBV7-9
CDR3 DNA: TGTGCCAGCAGCAGGGGGACTAGCGTCGGAGAGACCCAGTACTTC
CDR3 protein: CASSRGTSVGETQYF